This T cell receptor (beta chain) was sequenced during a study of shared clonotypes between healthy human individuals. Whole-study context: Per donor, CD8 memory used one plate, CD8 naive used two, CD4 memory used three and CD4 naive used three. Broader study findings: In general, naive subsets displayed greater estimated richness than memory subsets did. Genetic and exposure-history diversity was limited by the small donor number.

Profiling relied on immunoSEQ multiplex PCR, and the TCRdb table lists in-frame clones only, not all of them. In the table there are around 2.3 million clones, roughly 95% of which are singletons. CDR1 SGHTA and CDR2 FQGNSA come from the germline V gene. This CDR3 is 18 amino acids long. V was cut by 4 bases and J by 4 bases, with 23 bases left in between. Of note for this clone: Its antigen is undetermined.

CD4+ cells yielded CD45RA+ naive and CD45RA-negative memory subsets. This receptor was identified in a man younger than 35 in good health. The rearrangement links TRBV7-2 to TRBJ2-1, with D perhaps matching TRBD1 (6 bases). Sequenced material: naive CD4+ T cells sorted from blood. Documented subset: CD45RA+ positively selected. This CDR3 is CASSSGWKRGWDYNEQFF. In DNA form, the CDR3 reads TGTGCCAGCAGCTCGGGGTGGAAGAGGGGGTGGGATTACAATGAGCAGTTCTTC.